This TCR beta chain was sequenced for a study of lymphopenia after photon versus proton radiotherapy. Here immunoSEQ multiplex PCR was the method, and the copy in TCRdb shows in-frame clones only, minus some. This table has roughly 26,000 clones, around four fifths appearing once. CDR3 size: 14 residues. V lost 3 bases and J 1 base, leaving 12 bases between the germline ends. From germline, CDR1 is GTSNPN and CDR2 SVGIG (reference sequence). The chain combines TRBV30 with TRBJ1-1, with D possibly TRBD1 on 6 matching bases. The receptor was isolated from a man aged 40-55 years with gastric cancer. The sequenced sample was peripheral blood, obtained from a patient treated with photon-based radiotherapy. This chain's CDR3 is CAWSPGTKNTEAFF. DNA for the CDR3: TGTGCCTGGAGCCCCGGGACAAAGAACACTGAAGCTTTCTTT.